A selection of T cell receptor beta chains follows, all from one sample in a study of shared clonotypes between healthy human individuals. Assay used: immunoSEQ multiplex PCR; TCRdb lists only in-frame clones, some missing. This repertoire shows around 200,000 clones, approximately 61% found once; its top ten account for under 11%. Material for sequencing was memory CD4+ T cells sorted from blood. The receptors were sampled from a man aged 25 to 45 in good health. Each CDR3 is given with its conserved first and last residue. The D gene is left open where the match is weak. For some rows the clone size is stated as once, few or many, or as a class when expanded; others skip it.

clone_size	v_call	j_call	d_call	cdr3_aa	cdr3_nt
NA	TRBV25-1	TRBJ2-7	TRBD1	CASSGIGTGSYEQYF	TGTGCCAGCAGTGGCATCGGGACAGGGAGCTACGAGCAGTACTTC
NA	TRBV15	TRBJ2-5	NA	CATSRDPGSQETQYF	TGTGCCACCAGCAGAGATCCTGGGTCCCAAGAGACCCAGTACTTC
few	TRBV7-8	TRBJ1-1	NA	CASSRGPGRQAMNTEAFF	TGTGCCAGCAGCCGGGGTCCCGGAAGACAGGCGATGAACACTGAAGCTTTCTTT
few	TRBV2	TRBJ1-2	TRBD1	CASSRGQGPPQGYTF	TGTGCCAGCAGCCGAGGACAGGGCCCTCCTCAGGGCTACACCTTC
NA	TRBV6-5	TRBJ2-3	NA	CASSYLATSTDTQYF	TGTGCCAGCAGTTATTTAGCCACCAGCACAGATACGCAGTATTTT
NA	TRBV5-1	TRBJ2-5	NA	CASSLQGGETQYF	TGCGCCAGCAGCTTGCAGGGTGGGGAGACCCAGTACTTC
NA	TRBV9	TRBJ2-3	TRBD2	CATASGRTPSTDTQYF	TGTGCCACCGCTAGCGGGAGGACCCCGAGCACAGATACGCAGTATTTT
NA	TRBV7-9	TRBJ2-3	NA	CASSLSGTDTQYF	TGTGCCAGCAGCTTAAGCGGCACAGATACGCAGTATTTT
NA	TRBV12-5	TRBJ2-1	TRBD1	CASAQTGRNNEQFF	TGTGCTAGTGCCCAGACAGGGCGAAACAATGAGCAGTTCTTC
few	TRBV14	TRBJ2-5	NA	CASSRAGGRQYF	TGTGCCAGCAGCCGCGCCGGGGGTCGTCAGTACTTC
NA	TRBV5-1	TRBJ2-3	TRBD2	CASSLLLAGGPGSPADTQYF	TGCGCCAGCAGCTTACTACTAGCGGGAGGACCCGGTAGTCCAGCGGATACGCAGTATTTT
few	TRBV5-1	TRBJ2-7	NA	CASSLVAATYEQYF	TGCGCCAGCAGCTTGGTGGCAGCCACCTACGAGCAGTACTTC
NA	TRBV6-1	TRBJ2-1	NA	CASSPTRDSYNEQFF	TGTGCCAGCAGTCCCACACGGGACTCCTACAATGAGCAGTTCTTC
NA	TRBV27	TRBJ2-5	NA	CASSLSETQYF	TGTGCCAGCAGTTTAAGCGAGACCCAGTACTTC
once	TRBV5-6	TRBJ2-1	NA	CASSLLAELSYNEQFF	TGTGCCAGCAGCTTGTTAGCGGAACTCTCCTACAATGAGCAGTTCTTC
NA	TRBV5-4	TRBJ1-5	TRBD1	CASSRQGGNQPQHF	TGTGCCAGCAGCCGACAGGGTGGGAATCAGCCCCAGCATTTT
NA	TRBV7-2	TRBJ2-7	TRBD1	CASSSKRTGRFYEQYF	TGTGCCAGCAGCTCAAAACGGACAGGGAGGTTCTACGAGCAGTACTTC
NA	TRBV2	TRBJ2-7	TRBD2	CASGDSSGRVDEQYF	TGTGCCAGCGGGGATAGTAGCGGGAGGGTCGACGAGCAGTACTTC
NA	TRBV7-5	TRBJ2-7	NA	CARSLGPLGYEQYF	TGTGCCAGAAGCTTAGGGCCGTTGGGATACGAGCAGTACTTC
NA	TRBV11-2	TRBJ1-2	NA	CASRPTLADYGYTF	TGTGCCAGCAGGCCAACACTGGCAGACTATGGCTACACCTTC
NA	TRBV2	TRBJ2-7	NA	CASGGTDLGEQYF	TGTGCCAGCGGGGGGACGGACTTGGGAGAGCAGTACTTC
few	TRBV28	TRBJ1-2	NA	CASSNHRDGYTF	TGTGCCAGCAGCAACCACAGGGATGGCTACACCTTC
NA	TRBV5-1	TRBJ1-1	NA	CASTSTDRLGEAFF	TGCGCCAGCACCTCGACCGACAGGCTTGGGGAAGCTTTCTTT
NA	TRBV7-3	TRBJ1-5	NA	CASSLGGRDSNQPQHF	TGTGCCAGCAGCTTAGGAGGACGGGATAGCAATCAGCCCCAGCATTTT
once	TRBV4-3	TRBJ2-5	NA	CASSQRGSIGTQYF	TGCGCCAGCAGCCAGAGGGGCAGTATCGGGACCCAGTACTTC
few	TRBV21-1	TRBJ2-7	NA	CASSKLTRTGYHEQYF	TGTGCCAGCAGCAAATTGACTAGGACAGGGTACCACGAGCAGTACTTC
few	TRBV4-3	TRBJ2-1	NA	CASSRERSGPYNEQFF	TGCGCCAGCAGCCGAGAGAGGAGCGGGCCCTACAATGAGCAGTTCTTC
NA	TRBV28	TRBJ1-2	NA	CASTPSNYGYTF	TGTGCCAGCACACCTTCTAACTATGGCTACACCTTC
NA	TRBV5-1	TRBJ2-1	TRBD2	CASSPWTSDYNEQFF	TGCGCCAGCAGCCCGTGGACTAGCGACTACAATGAGCAGTTCTTC
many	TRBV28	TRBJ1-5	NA	CASSLRGGGQPQHF	TGTGCCAGCAGTTTAAGGGGAGGGGGACAGCCCCAGCATTTT
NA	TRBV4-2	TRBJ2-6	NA	CASSHSGGTGSPGANVLTF	TGTGCCAGCAGCCATTCGGGGGGGACAGGGTCCCCTGGGGCCAACGTCCTGACTTTC
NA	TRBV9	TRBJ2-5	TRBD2	CASNIEGGRYETQYF	TGTGCCAGCAACATAGAGGGCGGGAGATATGAGACCCAGTACTTC
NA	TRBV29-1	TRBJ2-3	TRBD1	CSAQNRGLYF	TGCAGCGCCCAAAACAGGGGTTTGTATTTT
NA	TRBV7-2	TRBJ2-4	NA	CASSSEGAKNIQYF	TGTGCCAGCAGCTCTGAAGGGGCCAAAAACATTCAGTACTTC
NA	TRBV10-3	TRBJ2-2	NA	CAISEVGGELFF	TGTGCCATCAGTGAGGTTGGCGGGGAGCTGTTTTTT
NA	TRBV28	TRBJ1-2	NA	CASSFPGLGGNYGYTF	TGTGCCAGCAGTTTTCCTGGACTGGGCGGTAACTATGGCTACACCTTC
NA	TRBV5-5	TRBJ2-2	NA	CASSLVGISTGELFF	TGTGCCAGCAGCTTGGTTGGGATAAGCACCGGGGAGCTGTTTTTT
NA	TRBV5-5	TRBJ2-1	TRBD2	CASSLSLAAYNEQFF	TGTGCCAGCAGCTTGTCGCTAGCGGCTTACAATGAGCAGTTCTTC
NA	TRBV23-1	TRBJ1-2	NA	CASSRPGSGECQSGYTF	TGCGCCAGCAGTCGTCCTGGGTCAGGAGAATGTCAGAGTGGCTACACCTTC
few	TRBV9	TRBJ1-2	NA	CASSVLGAREGYTF	TGTGCCAGCAGCGTCTTAGGGGCGAGGGAGGGCTACACCTTC
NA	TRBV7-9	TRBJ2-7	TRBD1	CASSPQGADNHEQYF	TGTGCCAGCAGCCCACAGGGGGCGGACAACCACGAGCAGTACTTC
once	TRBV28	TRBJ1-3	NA	CAIRRGANSGNTIYF	TGTGCCATCCGGCGGGGGGCCAATTCTGGAAACACCATATATTTT
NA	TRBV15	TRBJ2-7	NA	CATSRDNKRTSSYEQYF	TGTGCCACCAGCAGAGATAATAAGCGGACAAGCTCCTACGAGCAGTACTTC
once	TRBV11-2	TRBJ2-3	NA	CASSRGQFSTDTQYF	TGTGCCAGCAGCCGAGGACAGTTTAGCACAGATACGCAGTATTTT
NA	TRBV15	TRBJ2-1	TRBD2	CATSSSGLGDNEQFF	TGTGCCACCAGCAGTAGCGGGCTGGGAGACAATGAGCAGTTCTTC
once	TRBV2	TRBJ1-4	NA	CASSVVPTNEKLFF	TGTGCCAGCAGTGTGGTCCCAACTAATGAAAAACTGTTTTTT
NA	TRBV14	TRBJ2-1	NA	CASSQTFLANNEQFF	TGTGCCAGCAGCCAAACTTTTCTAGCGAACAATGAGCAGTTCTTC
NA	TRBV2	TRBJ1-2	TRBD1	CASSESTGGDGYTF	TGTGCCAGCAGTGAATCGACAGGGGGCGATGGCTACACCTTC
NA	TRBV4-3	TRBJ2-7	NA	CASSPSFSGEQYF	TGCGCCAGCAGCCCAAGTTTCTCTGGGGAGCAGTACTTC
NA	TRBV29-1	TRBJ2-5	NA	CSVVRSTQETQYF	TGCAGCGTTGTGCGGTCAACCCAAGAGACCCAGTACTTC
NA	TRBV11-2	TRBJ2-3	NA	CASSLGPAGTDTQYF	TGTGCCAGCAGCTTAGGTCCAGCGGGCACAGATACGCAGTATTTT